The subject of this entry is one T cell receptor beta chain. What it recognizes is unknown. Compared with germline, one end of the junction differs, possibly owing to a read error. The method was immunoSEQ multiplex PCR; TCRdb's version includes in-frame clones alone and lacks a portion of them. The sample shows 80,000 to 90,000 clones, 90% of them seen only once. This record belongs to a study of T cell responses to AZD1222 COVID-19 vaccine. The overall study: Pooled samples include second doses given at about 4 or 12 weeks.

Study findings and constraints: Two AZD1222 doses significantly raised spike-specific TCR breadth and depth over controls. The CD4 TCRs associated with vaccination extended across spike and predominated at 160-218 and 743-854. Females outnumbered males among donors, who were mostly white British; clonal diversity was possibly underestimated.

CDR3 size: 17 residues. Germline CDR1 and CDR2: MRHNA and SNTAGT. Source: peripheral blood, taken on day 0 of AZD1222 vaccination. The genes are TRBV6-4 and TRBJ1-5; 9 bases are a match to TRBD1. The clonotype originates from an adult in good health. The CDR3 reads CASGEGQGRLADQPQHF. Here the CDR3 DNA reads TGTGCCAGCGGTGAGGGACAGGGTAGGCTTGCGGATCAGCCCCAGCATTTT.